Described below is a single TCR beta chain sequence and its context. The antigen remains undetermined. This sample was included in a study of shared clonotypes between healthy human individuals. Whole-study findings and limits: Sequencing depth was expected to influence donor clonotype sharing.

V was clipped by 0 bases and J by 0 bases, with 8 bases between them. The V gene's germline CDR1 is SGHTA and CDR2 FQGTGA. This CDR3 has 15 amino acids. Naive CD8 cells lacked CD45RO, underwent positive selection for CCR7 and left out terminally differentiated effector memory CD45RA+ cells. Adults of Caucasian background living in Nashville, Tennessee made up all donors. As originally analysed: Filtering of immunoSEQ junctional sequences could not match full-length read filtering. TCRdb's copy holds only in-frame clones and misses some; the assay was immunoSEQ multiplex PCR. That table supplies the V and J calls and clone size; D and trimming were determined from the DNA. The table has about 2.1 million clones, 93% seen once; the top ten hold about 1.7%.

The V gene is TRBV7-3, the J gene TRBJ1-1; the D is unclear. Material: naive CD8+ T cells from PBMCs. This sequence originates from a man aged 18 to 29 in good health. Some clones in this sample may be carry-over from other donors' samples. The CDR3 protein is CASSLTGYMNTEAFF. For the CDR3, the DNA is TGTGCCAGCAGCTTAACAGGATACATGAACACTGAAGCTTTCTTT. The complete variable domain, with remaining parts taken from reference TRBV7-3 and TRBJ1-1, reads GAGVSQTPSNKVTEKGKYVELRCDPISGHTALYWYRQSLGQGPEFLIYFQGTGAADDSGLPNDRFFAVRPEGSVSTLKIQRTERGDSAVYLCASSLTGYMNTEAFFGQGTRLTVV.